The 31 T cell receptor beta chains given below trace back to one sample, sequenced in a study of beta chain features in type 1 diabetes (dated by TCRdb to about 2018). Libraries were built with the immunoSEQ multiplex PCR assay. The entire isolated RNA was reverse transcribed using the High Capacity cDNA Reverse Transcription Kit, and thus expressed TCRB transcripts were sequenced. This is the immuneACCESS table as TCRdb keeps it, with only in-frame sequences that have V and J called. A part of the clones is gone; compared with another copy, unresolved V genes explain less than half, and the rest is unexplained. This sample is represented by 810,000 or so clones; about a sixth of them were singletons. The ten largest clones represent 0.02% to 0.025% of the sample. The specimen was naive CD4+ T cells from blood. The cell subset or site label corresponds to: true naive CD4+ T cells. The receptors were sampled from a woman between 18 and 29 years old in good health.

The chain joins TRBV5-1 to TRBJ2-7; D remains ambiguous. The length of the CDR3 is 16 residues. The ends were cut back, 0 bases at V and 0 bases at J, with 13 bases in the middle. From germline, CDR1 is SGHRS and CDR2 YFSETQ. The chain's CDR3 is CASSLVFAASSYEQYF. CDR3 DNA: TGCGCCAGCAGCTTGGTCTTCGCGGCCAGCTCCTACGAGCAGTACTTC.

The V and J genes are TRBV7-2 and TRBJ2-7; the D is unclear. CDR3 length: 12 residues. V lost 1 base and J 10 bases, leaving 11 bases between the germline ends. Germline V CDR1 and CDR2: SGHTA, FQGNSA. CDR3 coding DNA: TGTGCCAGCAGCTTAGTGTCCACTCTACAGTACTTC. Its translation: CASSLVSTLQYF.

In this sample, this clone turned up a few times. The V and J genes are TRBV13 and TRBJ2-7; 7 nucleotides match TRBD1. With V trimmed by 5 bases and J by 2 bases, 6 bases remained unmatched. Germline lookup yields CDR1 PRHDT and CDR2 FYEKMQ (reference sequence). The CDR3 extends over 14 amino acids. CDR3 sequence: CASSAGQAAYEQYF. The CDR3 DNA reads TGTGCCAGCAGCGCCGGACAGGCGGCCTACGAGCAGTACTTC.

The table lists this clone with a few counts. This chain joins TRBV6-5 and TRBJ2-7; 7 bases are shared with TRBD1. Unmatched junction bases numbered 7, after V lost 0 bases and J lost 2 bases. CDR1 is MNHEY and CDR2 is SVGAGI in the germline V gene. The CDR3 is made up of 16 amino acids. CDR3 nucleotides: TGTGCCAGCAGTTACTCGACCCAGGGGGTGACCTACGAGCAGTACTTC. Its protein is CASSYSTQGVTYEQYF.

This clone showed up just a few times. The chain is built from TRBV13 and TRBJ2-4; 7 nucleotides line up with TRBD1. CDR1 and CDR2 from the germline V gene are PRHDT and FYEKMQ (reference sequence). V lost 0 bases, J lost 4 bases, and 12 bases stayed unmatched. The CDR3 runs 18 residues. As DNA, the CDR3 is TGTGCCAGCAGCTTAGGCGTTGTGGACGGGACAGTAAAAAACATTCAGTACTTC. It translates to CASSLGVVDGTVKNIQYF.

This clone was observed a handful of times. The chain recombines TRBV28 with TRBJ1-2, with D possibly being TRBD1 (5 bases). CDR3 length: 15 amino acids. Germline V CDR1 and CDR2: MDHEN, SYDVKM. The V end lost 3 bases, the J end lost 0 bases, and 11 bases lay between the germline ends. CDR3 nucleotide sequence: TGTGCCAGCAGTTTTGGAGGGGTTACTAACTATGGCTACACCTTC. Protein sequence: CASSFGGVTNYGYTF.

The CDR3 protein is CASSLAQQVGETQYF. Here the CDR3 DNA reads TGTGCCAGCAGCTTGGCCCAACAGGTGGGAGAGACCCAGTACTTC. The J gene is TRBJ2-5, the V gene TRBV5-5; a weak D match, TRBD1 (5 bases). The CDR3 has 15 amino acids. V was pared by 0 bases and J by 4 bases, with 13 bases between. Germline V gene sequence: CDR1 SGHKS, CDR2 YYEKEE (reference sequence). Full variable domain (remainder filled in from reference TRBV5-5 and TRBJ2-5): DAGVTQSPTHLIKTRGQQVTLRCSPISGHKSVSWYQQVLGQGPQFIFQYYEKEERGRGNFPDRFSARQFPNYSSELNVNALLLGDSALYLCASSLAQQVGETQYFGPGTRLLVL.

This clone has only a few counts. V usage is TRBV18 and J usage is TRBJ2-3; TRBD2 matches 9 bases. The CDR3 covers 19 residues. Germline lookup yields CDR1 KGHSH and CDR2 LQKENI. Losses at the gene ends were 0 bases for V and 4 bases for J; bases not matched to a gene: 14. CDR3 sequence (DNA): TGTGCCAGCTCACCACCCTTGACTAGCGGAGGACAAGTGTCAGATACGCAGTATTTT. This translates into CASSPPLTSGGQVSDTQYF.

The chain joins TRBV7-6 to TRBJ2-7; D call uncertain. Per the germline V gene, CDR1 is SGHVS and CDR2 is FNYEAQ. The CDR3 runs to 14 residues. The ends were cut back, 3 bases at V and 4 bases at J, with 13 bases in the middle. CDR3 loop: CASSFSPNAYEQYF. The CDR3 DNA is TGTGCCAGCAGCTTTTCGCCTAACGCATACGAGCAGTACTTC.

Written as DNA, the CDR3 is TGTGCCAGCAGCCGCCGGACTAGCGGGAGTTTTGATACGCAGTATTTT. Encoded protein: CASSRRTSGSFDTQYF. The chain has TRBV7-6 and TRBJ2-3, with 13 nucleotides matching TRBD2. The CDR3 runs 16 residues. Germline V gene sequence: CDR1 SGHVS, CDR2 FNYEAQ. Trimming removed 5 bases from V and 6 bases from J; junction bases left unmatched: 8.

This clone appeared a few times. The chain joins TRBV5-4 to TRBJ2-5, with D perhaps TRBD1 (6 bases). The CDR3 spans 18 residues. V was shortened by 0 bases and J by 5 bases, with 23 bases between the two germline ends. Germline-derived CDR1 and CDR2 are SGHNT and YYREEE (reference sequence). The CDR3 DNA reads as TGTGCCAGCAGCTTGGTGGGGGCGGGCGCCAGGGATGAGGAGACCCAGTACTTC. Translated: CASSLVGAGARDEETQYF. The full variable domain, completed using reference TRBV5-4 and TRBJ2-5, is ETGVTQSPTHLIKTRGQQVTLRCSSQSGHNTVSWYQQALGQGPQFIFQYYREEENGRGNFPPRFSGLQFPNYSSELNVNALELDDSALYLCASSLVGAGARDEETQYFGPGTRLLVL.

This clone was counted only a few times. The chain joins TRBV7-2 to TRBJ2-7; D remains ambiguous. V was clipped by 6 bases and J by 0 bases, with 12 bases between them. CDR1 SGHTA and CDR2 FQGNSA come from the germline V gene. The CDR3 is made up of 14 amino acids. DNA of the CDR3: TGTGCCAGCAGTGCTACGTTTAGCTCCTACGAGCAGTACTTC. This translates into CASSATFSSYEQYF. Complete variable domain (other parts from reference TRBV7-2 and TRBJ2-7): GAGVSQSPSNKVTEKGKDVELRCDPISGHTALYWYRQSLGQGLEFLIYFQGNSAPDKSGLPSDRFSAERTGGSVSTLTIQRTQQEDSAVYLCASSATFSSYEQYFGPGTRLTVT.

The chain employs TRBV5-1 and TRBJ2-7; 10 nucleotides match TRBD1. The V and J ends lost 4 bases and 5 bases, in that order; junction bases with no gene match: 9. This CDR3 is built from 15 residues. From germline, CDR1 is SGHRS and CDR2 YFSETQ. CDR3 nucleotide sequence: TGCGCCAGCAGCGACCGGACAGGGGGGCTTGACGAGCAGTACTTC. Protein sequence: CASSDRTGGLDEQYF. Variable domain in full (rest from reference TRBV5-1 and TRBJ2-7): KAGVTQTPRYLIKTRGQQVTLSCSPISGHRSVSWYQQTPGQGLQFLFEYFSETQRNKGNFPGRFSGRQFSNSRSEMNVSTLELGDSALYLCASSDRTGGLDEQYFGPGTRLTVT.

The table lists this clone with a few counts. The genes are TRBV15 and TRBJ2-1; the D gene is possibly TRBD2 (6 bases). The CDR3 length is 15 residues. V shed 0 bases and J shed 10 bases, with 16 bases lying between them. In germline, CDR1 is LNHNV, CDR2 YYDKDF (reference sequence). The CDR3 region is CATSRDWGTGIEQFF. The CDR3, as DNA: TGTGCCACCAGCAGAGATTGGGGGACTGGTATAGAGCAGTTCTTC. Variable domain in full (rest from reference TRBV15 and TRBJ2-1): DAMVIQNPRYQVTQFGKPVTLSCSQTLNHNVMYWYQQKSSQAPKLLFHYYDKDFNNEADTPDNFQSRRPNTSFCFLDIRSPGLGDTAMYLCATSRDWGTGIEQFFGPGTRLTVL.

The V gene is TRBV11-2, the J gene TRBJ1-2, with D maybe TRBD1 (5 bases). The ends were cut back, 5 bases at V and 4 bases at J, with 14 bases in the middle. From germline, CDR1 is SGHAT and CDR2 FQNNGV. CDR3 length: 14 amino acids. The CDR3: CASSPSRGSYGYTF. The CDR3 nucleotides read TGTGCCAGCAGCCCTTCCCGGGGGAGCTATGGCTACACCTTC.

This clone was counted only a few times. The genes are TRBV15 and TRBJ2-4; either TRBD1 or TRBD2 may fit D (5 bases each). Trimming removed 4 bases from V and 6 bases from J, with 10 bases in between. This CDR3 is built from 13 residues. Germline loops: CDR1 LNHNV, CDR2 YYDKDF (reference sequence). This CDR3 is CATSTGPINIQYF. CDR3 DNA: TGTGCCACCAGCACGGGACCTATAAACATTCAGTACTTC.

The chain couples TRBV5-5 to TRBJ2-5; the D gene is possibly TRBD1 (5 bases). CDR3 length: 14 amino acids. From germline, CDR1 is SGHKS and CDR2 YYEKEE (reference sequence). Trimming removed 2 bases at V and 0 bases at J, with 8 bases between. The chain's CDR3 is CASSFRTNQETQYF. The CDR3 DNA reads TGTGCCAGCAGCTTTCGGACAAACCAAGAGACCCAGTACTTC.

This clone has more than one count but fewer than ten. V and J are TRBV13 and TRBJ2-3; TRBD2 aligns across 14 bases. CDR3 length: 17 amino acids. Germline CDR1 PRHDT, CDR2 FYEKMQ (reference sequence). Unmatched junction bases numbered 8, after V lost 5 bases and J lost 4 bases. This chain's CDR3 is CASSLRTSGRSADTQYF. The CDR3 nucleotides are TGTGCCAGCAGCCTCCGGACTAGCGGGAGGAGCGCAGATACGCAGTATTTT.

This clone turned up a few times. V and J are TRBV19 and TRBJ2-2; the match to TRBD1 covers 8 bases. Germline values: CDR1 LNHDA, CDR2 SQIVND (reference sequence). The junction had 12 bases not matched to a gene; V was cut back by 3 bases and J by 0 bases. This CDR3 contains 19 residues. The CDR3 bases are TGTGCCAGTAGTATCCGACAGGGGAACTGGAAATCGAACACCGGGGAGCTGTTTTTT. This translates into CASSIRQGNWKSNTGELFF.

The CDR3 loop is CASTGGQGAYEQYF. The CDR3, as DNA: TGTGCCAGCACCGGGGGGCAGGGGGCCTACGAGCAGTACTTC. The chain employs TRBV5-4 and TRBJ2-7, with D perhaps matching TRBD1 or TRBD2 (7 bases each). This CDR3 has 14 residues. Germline-derived CDR1 and CDR2 are SGHNT and YYREEE (reference sequence). V lost 6 bases to trimming and J lost 2 bases, with 15 bases between them.

This clone is a singleton in its sample. The rearrangement joins TRBV6-6 to TRBJ2-5; D might be TRBD1 (6 bases). Germline CDR1 MNHNY, CDR2 SVGAGI (reference sequence). The CDR3 totals 14 residues. The V and J ends lost 5 bases and 4 bases respectively, with 14 bases between them. In nucleotides, the CDR3 is TGTGCCAGCAGTGTGACAGGCACTGGAGAGACCCAGTACTTC. It specifies CASSVTGTGETQYF.

This clone was picked up a small number of times. The CDR3 region has the DNA TGTGCCAGCAGACGAGGGGTAGGTTCCTACAATGAGCAGTTCTTC. Encoded protein: CASRRGVGSYNEQFF. The rearrangement uses TRBV27 and TRBJ2-1; tentatively, D is TRBD1 or TRBD2 (5 bases each). This CDR3 is built from 15 residues. Trimming left V 6 bases short and J 1 base short, with 13 bases between. Germline V gene sequence: CDR1 MNHEY, CDR2 SMNVEV (reference sequence).

This clone has a handful of counts. The chain is built from TRBV2 and TRBJ2-2; 7 positions agree with TRBD2. Losses at the gene ends were 0 bases for V and 2 bases for J; bases not matched to a gene: 6. Germline V gene data show CDR1 as SNHLY and CDR2 as FYNNEI. The CDR3 runs to 17 residues. Here the CDR3 DNA reads TGTGCCAGCAGTGAAGCGTTAGGGACTACTAACACCGGGGAGCTGTTTTTT. It codes for CASSEALGTTNTGELFF.

This clone came up a few times. The genes are TRBV5-1 and TRBJ2-7; 8 bases agree with TRBD2. Trimming cost V 4 bases and J 3 bases; bases outside gene matches: 18. The germline V gene encodes CDR1 SGHRS and CDR2 YFSETQ. The CDR3 is made up of 18 amino acids. The CDR3, as DNA: TGCGCCAGCAGCCTTATCCCCGGACTAGCCACGTCCAACTACGAGCAGTACTTC. Amino acids: CASSLIPGLATSNYEQYF.

The V gene is TRBV7-9, the J gene TRBJ2-3; D tentatively fits TRBD1 or TRBD2 (5 bases each). The CDR3 has 14 residues. CDR1 and CDR2 from the germline V gene are SEHNR and FQNEAQ (reference sequence). Trimming removed 1 base at V and 4 bases at J, with 9 bases between. CDR3 bases: TGTGCCAGCAGCTTAGACGGGGCATCAGATACGCAGTATTTT. This gives the protein CASSLDGASDTQYF. Combining the CDR3 with reference TRBV7-9 and TRBJ2-3 gives the whole variable domain DTGVSQNPRHKITKRGQNVTFRCDPISEHNRLYWYRQTLGQGPEFLTYFQNEAQLEKSRLLSDRFSAERPKGSFSTLEIQRTEQGDSAMYLCASSLDGASDTQYFGPGTRLTVL.

This chain uses TRBV28 with TRBJ1-5, with TRBD1 as a possible D gene (6 bases). The germline gives CDR1 MDHEN, CDR2 SYDVKM. The CDR3 has 16 amino acids. V was trimmed by 8 bases and J by 6 bases, leaving 23 bases between them. The CDR3 nucleotides are TGTGCCAGCGGGTTACCCGGGGGGCAAAGGGGTCAGCCCCAGCATTTT. This translates into CASGLPGGQRGQPQHF.

The chain couples TRBV19 to TRBJ2-1, with D perhaps matching TRBD2 (6 bases). This CDR3 comprises 15 residues. The germline V and J ends were trimmed by 5 bases and 15 bases, with 26 bases remaining between them. In germline, CDR1 is LNHDA, CDR2 SQIVND (reference sequence). DNA for the CDR3: TGTGCCAGTAGTCCCCGGGACTCCCAGACGAGAGGGCTGTTCTTC. This translates into CASSPRDSQTRGLFF. Together with reference TRBV19 and TRBJ2-1, the CDR3 gives the full variable domain: DGGITQSPKYLFRKEGQNVTLSCEQNLNHDAMYWYRQDPGQGLRLIYYSQIVNDFQKGDIAEGYSVSREKKESFPLTVTSAQKNPTAFYLCASSPRDSQTRGLFFGPGTRLTVL.

The chain combines TRBV7-3 with TRBJ2-1; 7 nucleotides agree with TRBD2. The CDR3 runs 16 residues. J was trimmed by 4 bases and V by 1 base; bases with no gene match: 7. The germline V gene encodes CDR1 SGHTA and CDR2 FQGTGA. CDR3 region: CASSLIGQREYNEQFF. CDR3 DNA: TGTGCCAGCAGCTTAATAGGCCAGCGGGAATACAATGAGCAGTTCTTC.

CDR3 nucleotide sequence: TGTGCCAGCAGCCAAAAACTAGCGGTTGTCTACGAGCAGTACTTC. Translation gives CASSQKLAVVYEQYF. V usage is TRBV4-2 and J usage is TRBJ2-7, with TRBD2 matching 8 bases. After removal of 2 bases from V and 3 bases from J, the junction contained 6 bases not matched to a gene. Germline V gene data show CDR1 as LGHNA and CDR2 as YNFKEQ. The CDR3 runs to 15 residues.

The chain joins TRBV6-5 to TRBJ2-7, with TRBD1 identical over 7 bases. Per germline, CDR1 MNHEY and CDR2 SVGAGI. The CDR3 totals 15 residues. The V gene end was trimmed by 0 bases and the J gene end by 3 bases; junction bases not matched to a gene: 5. Written as DNA, the CDR3 is TGTGCCAGCAGTTACTCGACAGGGAATGGCTACGAGCAGTACTTC. Amino acids: CASSYSTGNGYEQYF.

This clone came up a few times. The V call is TRBV23-1, the J call TRBJ1-2; no reliable D call. TRBV23-1 is an open reading frame whose function is uncertain. CDR3 size: 14 residues. Trimming took off 4 bases at V and 3 bases at J, with 12 bases between the two ends. The CDR3 region is CASSLPSGYYGYTF. DNA for the CDR3: TGCGCCAGCAGTCTTCCGTCCGGGTACTATGGCTACACCTTC.